These 4 T cell receptor beta chains came from one sample sequenced in a study of identical twins. TCRdb processed the 5' RACE reads anew with MiXCR; each CDR3 protein has one entry. Altogether about 920,000 distinct CDR3 sequences are present, 9% to 15% being singletons, with the ten largest covering about 1.5%. This same sample was also taken into another study, of yellow fever vaccine responses in identical twins.

Sequencing was performed on PBMCs. The receptors here all came from a woman aged 18-29 years in good health.

This clonotype was detected a few times. The rearrangement uses TRBV28 and TRBJ2-7; D is undetermined. Trimming removed 8 bases at V and 3 bases at J, with 14 bases between. Germline CDR1 MDHEN, CDR2 SYDVKM. The CDR3 sequence is 13 residues long. For the CDR3, the DNA is TGTGCCAGCGGGCCTAAGATCGTCTACGAGCAGTACTTC. As protein: CASGPKIVYEQYF.

The chain is built from TRBV25-1 and TRBJ2-5; D ambiguous. The V end was cut by 5 bases, the J end by 3 bases, with 7 bases between. CDR1 is MGHDK, CDR2 SYGVNS, per germline. The CDR3 extends over 12 amino acids. CDR3 in amino acids: CASSQRKETQYF. For the CDR3, the DNA is TGTGCCAGCAGTCAGAGGAAAGAGACCCAGTACTTC.

The chain carries TRBV4-1 and TRBJ1-3; 8 positions match TRBD1. Germline values: CDR1 MGHRA, CDR2 YSYEKL. With V trimmed by 0 bases and J by 2 bases, 3 bases remained unmatched. CDR3 size: 16 residues. The CDR3 region has the DNA TGCGCCAGCAGCCAAGATTGGACAGGGACTGGAAACACCATATATTTT. Residues: CASSQDWTGTGNTIYF.

V usage is TRBV24-1 and J usage is TRBJ2-1; D call uncertain. This CDR3 has 14 residues. In germline, CDR1 is KGHDR, CDR2 SFDVKD. Between the trimmed V and J ends, which lost 3 bases and 6 bases, there was a span of 11 bases. The CDR3, as DNA: TGTGCCACCAGTGATATAGACTGGCCCAATGAGCAGTTCTTC. Protein: CATSDIDWPNEQFF.